The TCR beta chain described here comes from a study of blood T cell repertoires in COVID-19. Study details: Sample material is recorded as cDNA or gDNA derived from T cells, B-cell-depleted T cells, or PBMCs.

The CDR3 loop spans 18 amino acids. Germline lookup yields CDR1 KGHDR and CDR2 SFDVKD. V dropped 0 bases and J dropped 1 base, with 14 bases sitting between them. Profiled with immunoSEQ multiplex PCR; TCRdb holds only in-frame clones, not every one. Seen here are 70,000 or so clones, around 80% observed once, and the top ten hold around 9.7%. This clone occurred a few times. The V call is TRBV24-1, the J call TRBJ2-2; D is ambiguous. The sequenced material came from peripheral blood. The sequence derives from a human donor in a cohort sampled during active COVID-19. This chain's CDR3 is CATSDLADDNLNTGELFF. CDR3 bases: TGTGCCACCAGTGATTTGGCAGATGACAACTTGAACACCGGGGAGCTGTTTTTT.